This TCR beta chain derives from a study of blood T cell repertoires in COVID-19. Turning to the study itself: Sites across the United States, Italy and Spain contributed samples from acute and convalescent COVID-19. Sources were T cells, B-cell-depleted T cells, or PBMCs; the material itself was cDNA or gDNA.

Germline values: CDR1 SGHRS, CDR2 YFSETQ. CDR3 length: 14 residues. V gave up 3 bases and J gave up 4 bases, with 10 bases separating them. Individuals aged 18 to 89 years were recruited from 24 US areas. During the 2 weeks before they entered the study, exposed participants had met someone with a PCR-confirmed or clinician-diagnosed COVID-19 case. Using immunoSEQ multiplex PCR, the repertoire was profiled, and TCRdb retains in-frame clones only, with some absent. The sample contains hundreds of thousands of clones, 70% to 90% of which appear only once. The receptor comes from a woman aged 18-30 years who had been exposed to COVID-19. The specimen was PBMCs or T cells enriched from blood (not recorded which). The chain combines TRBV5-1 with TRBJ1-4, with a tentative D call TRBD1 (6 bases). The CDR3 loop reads CASSWWGLNEKLFF. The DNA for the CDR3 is TGCGCCAGCAGCTGGTGGGGGCTTAATGAAAAACTGTTTTTT.